This T cell receptor beta chain originates from a study of T cells in narcolepsy. Study outcomes and limitations: Autoreactive clone sequences were missing from some blood memory CD4+ repertoires.

The germline V gene encodes CDR1 MDHEN and CDR2 SYDVKM. This CDR3 comprises 12 residues. Trimming took off 2 bases at V and 7 bases at J, with 5 bases between the two ends. As regards this clone: Its antigen remains unidentified.

TCRdb keeps only in-frame clones here, not all; method: immunoSEQ multiplex PCR. Among approximately 30,000 clones, approximately 80% were seen once, and the ten largest hold roughly 1.3%. The source of this sequence is a human donor with narcolepsy. Sample: CD45RA- memory CD4+ T cells from PBMCs. The chain uses TRBV28 and TRBJ2-2; D not certain. The CDR3 protein is CASSLAGGELFF. The CDR3 coding sequence is TGTGCCAGCAGTTTAGCAGGCGGGGAGCTGTTTTTT.